The T cell receptor (beta chain) described here comes from a study of T cell changes during pregnancy in multiple sclerosis. Profiled with immunoSEQ multiplex PCR; TCRdb holds only in-frame clones, not every one. The table has approximately 28,000 clones, about 88% seen once. This CDR3 region has 16 residues. V was pared by 6 bases and J by 5 bases, with 13 bases of the junction left unmatched. Germline loops: CDR1 KGHSY, CDR2 FQNENV. The TCR was taken from a female donor with multiple sclerosis, enrolled in a pregnancy study. The rearrangement links TRBV16 to TRBJ1-5; 7 bases agree with TRBD1. Source: CD8+ T cells from peripheral blood mononuclear cells, taken in the second trimester of pregnancy. Written as DNA, the CDR3 is TGTGCCAGCAGGAGACAGGGCGATAATTACTATCAGCCCCAGCATTTT. Protein: CASRRQGDNYYQPQHF.